The 25 T cell receptor beta chains given below trace back to one sample, sequenced in a study of cytomegalovirus exposure and HLA in healthy donors. A multiplex PCR was run with 60 Vbeta primers and 13 Jbeta primers. Sequencing used immunoSEQ multiplex PCR; TCRdb keeps in-frame clones, though not all of them. The repertoire holds about 190,000 clones, around 86% seen once, with 0.8% in the top ten. The sequenced sample consisted of PBMCs. These receptors were taken from a woman between 18 and 30 years old in good health and CMV-seronegative.

The rearrangement links TRBV7-3 to TRBJ1-2; D is ambiguous. CDR1 and CDR2 from the germline V gene are SGHTA and FQGTGA. The CDR3 sequence is 13 residues long. Trimming took off 1 base at V and 8 bases at J, with 11 bases between the two ends. For the CDR3, the DNA is TGTGCCAGCAGCTTAAATTCAGTCCAGGGCTACACCTTC. It encodes CASSLNSVQGYTF.

This clone showed up just once. This chain joins TRBV18 and TRBJ1-4; 9 nucleotides match TRBD1. The J segment lost 0 bases and the V segment lost 6 bases, leaving 8 bases of the junction unmatched. The CDR3 sequence is 17 residues long. Germline values: CDR1 KGHSH, CDR2 LQKENI. The CDR3: CASSQDRGSATNEKLFF. As DNA, the CDR3 is TGTGCCAGCTCTCAAGACAGGGGGTCCGCAACTAATGAAAAACTGTTTTTT.

The chain joins TRBV18 to TRBJ1-1, with 10 bases fitting TRBD1. Germline CDR1 KGHSH, CDR2 LQKENI. The CDR3 runs to 16 residues. V lost 3 bases, J lost 3 bases, and 7 bases stayed unmatched. The CDR3 DNA sequence: TGTGCCAGCTCACCCCTCCCGGACAGGGGGTACACTGAAGCTTTCTTT. This encodes CASSPLPDRGYTEAFF.

The rearrangement uses TRBV29-1 and TRBJ2-2, with 15 bases lining up with TRBD2. The V gene's germline CDR1 is SQVTM and CDR2 ANQGSEA. This CDR3 region has 15 residues. After removal of 6 bases from V and 5 bases from J, the junction contained 4 bases not matched to a gene. As DNA, the CDR3 is TGCAGCGTGGCGGGACTAGCGGGAGGAACCGGGGAGCTGTTTTTT. This translates into CSVAGLAGGTGELFF.

The chain has TRBV7-2 and TRBJ2-7; 9 bases fit TRBD2. Germline V gene sequence: CDR1 SGHTA, CDR2 FQGNSA. The ends lost 2 bases at V and 1 base at J; junction bases unmatched: 9. This CDR3 is built from 17 residues. The CDR3, as DNA: TGTGCCAGCAGCTTAAGTCATGCTAGCGGGACTTCCTACGAGCAGTACTTC. Protein product: CASSLSHASGTSYEQYF.

V is TRBV5-6 and J is TRBJ2-1, with 8 bases matching TRBD1. CDR3 size: 15 residues. V lost 2 bases, J lost 6 bases, and 7 bases stayed unmatched. Germline V lookup: CDR1 SGHDT, CDR2 YYEEEE. CDR3 in amino acids: CASSFRSQGVNEQFF. The CDR3 DNA sequence: TGTGCCAGCAGCTTTCGCTCACAGGGGGTCAATGAGCAGTTCTTC. Using reference TRBV5-6 and TRBJ2-1 for the parts outside the CDR3, the full variable domain is DAGVTQSPTHLIKTRGQQVTLRCSPKSGHDTVSWYQQALGQGPQFIFQYYEEEERQRGNFPDRFSGHQFPNYSSELNVNALLLGDSALYLCASSFRSQGVNEQFFGPGTRLTVL.

This clone turned up a few times. Other DNA sequences in the same sample also yield this CDR3. This chain joins TRBV7-9 and TRBJ1-3; D ambiguous. The CDR3 totals 13 residues. Trimming removed 1 base from V and 4 bases from J, with 5 bases in between. Looked up from germline, CDR1 is SEHNR and CDR2 is FQNEAQ (reference sequence). CDR3 loop: CASSLGEGNTIYF. The CDR3 coding sequence is TGTGCCAGCAGCTTAGGAGAAGGAAACACCATATATTTT. Based on the CDR3 plus reference TRBV7-9 and TRBJ1-3, the full variable domain is DTGVSQNPRHKITKRGQNVTFRCDPISEHNRLYWYRQTLGQGPEFLTYFQNEAQLEKSRLLSDRFSAERPKGSFSTLEIQRTEQGDSAMYLCASSLGEGNTIYFGEGSWLTVV.

This clone was counted between two and nine times. This rearrangement joins TRBV6-5 to TRBJ1-2; D not certain. Trimming pared 0 bases from V and 1 base from J, leaving 9 bases between. CDR1 is MNHEY and CDR2 is SVGAGI in the germline V gene. This CDR3 spans 15 amino acids. CDR3 nucleotides: TGTGCCAGCAGTTACTCGATTACGGTTAACTATGGCTACACCTTC. It translates to CASSYSITVNYGYTF.

This chain joins TRBV19 and TRBJ1-5; perhaps TRBD1 as D (6 bases). The CDR3 is 14 residues long. V lost 7 bases and J lost 6, with 16 bases in between. The germline gives CDR1 LNHDA, CDR2 SQIVND (reference sequence). CDR3 loop: CASTQGQPGQPQHF. The CDR3 region has the DNA TGTGCCAGTACCCAGGGACAACCGGGTCAGCCCCAGCATTTT.

The rearrangement links TRBV7-6 to TRBJ1-3; the match to TRBD1 covers 7 bases. The CDR3 consists of 14 residues. Germline V lookup: CDR1 SGHVS, CDR2 FNYEAQ. J lost 4 bases, V lost 4 bases, and 4 bases had no gene match. CDR3 nucleotide sequence: TGTGCCAGCAGCTCCAGGGGGGCCGGAAACACCATATATTTT. Residues: CASSSRGAGNTIYF.

The CDR3 sequence is CASSEYLIRGQGTSPLHF. The CDR3 DNA follows: TGTGCCAGCAGTGAATATCTTATTCGAGGGCAGGGGACTTCACCCCTCCACTTT. The chain employs TRBV2 and TRBJ1-6; tentatively, D is TRBD1 (6 bases). Deletions cut 2 bases from V and 9 bases from J, with 23 bases between. CDR1 SNHLY and CDR2 FYNNEI come from the germline V gene. The CDR3 contains 18 residues.

The chain couples TRBV7-9 to TRBJ2-7; 9 bases agree with TRBD1. The CDR3 is 15 residues long. V shed 3 bases and J 3 bases; nucleotides not matched to a gene: 6. The V gene's germline CDR1 is SEHNR and CDR2 FQNEAQ (reference sequence). The CDR3 DNA follows: TGTGCCAGCAGCTTCACAGGGGGCTGGGACTACGAGCAGTACTTC. Amino acids: CASSFTGGWDYEQYF.

This chain joins TRBV7-7 and TRBJ2-1, with 9 bases matching TRBD2. The CDR3 runs 15 residues. The trim removed 5 bases at V and 5 bases at J, leaving 7 bases unmatched. Germline assignment: CDR1 SSHAT and CDR2 FNYEAQ (reference sequence). In DNA, the CDR3 is TGTGCCAGCAGCGCCGGGACTAGCTGGGACAATGAGCAGTTCTTC. Its protein is CASSAGTSWDNEQFF.

The chain employs TRBV5-1 and TRBJ1-3, with TRBD1 matching 7 bases. Unmatched junction bases numbered 4, after V lost 4 bases and J lost 0 bases. This CDR3 is 15 amino acids long. Germline values: CDR1 SGHRS, CDR2 YFSETQ. The CDR3 DNA follows: TGCGCCAGCAGCGCGGGACAGTACTCTGGAAACACCATATATTTT. As protein: CASSAGQYSGNTIYF.

This sequence joins TRBV6-1 and TRBJ1-5; D is undetermined. This CDR3 has 16 residues. Trimming left V 3 bases short and J 6 bases short, with 18 bases between. CDR1 MNHNS and CDR2 SASEGT come from the germline V gene. This CDR3 is CASSDSGRIIGQPQHF. The DNA of the CDR3 is TGTGCCAGCAGTGATAGCGGACGGATAATAGGTCAGCCCCAGCATTTT.

V gene TRBV10-1 combines with J gene TRBJ2-5, with D unresolved. The J call may be wrong; the DNA end is better matched by TRBJ2-7. The CDR3 is 15 residues long. Germline V gene data show CDR1 as WNHNN and CDR2 as SYGVQD (reference sequence). In DNA, the CDR3 is TGCGCCAGCAGTGAAGGCGGTCCCCCGACCTACGAGCAGTACTTC. It codes for CASSEGGPPTYEQYF.

V and J are TRBV7-2 and TRBJ2-1; D call uncertain. CDR1 and CDR2 from the germline V gene are SGHTA and FQGNSA. The CDR3 is made up of 15 amino acids. The germline V and J ends were trimmed by 1 base and 0 bases, with 7 bases remaining between them. The chain's CDR3 is CASSLDKSSYNEQFF. The CDR3 nucleotides read TGTGCCAGCAGCTTAGACAAAAGCTCCTACAATGAGCAGTTCTTC.

This clone has only one observation. The chain has TRBV7-9 and TRBJ2-5; the match to TRBD2 covers 11 bases. The DNA end favors TRBJ2-7, so the J call may be wrong. The CDR3 covers 16 residues. Germline V lookup: CDR1 SEHNR, CDR2 FQNEAQ (reference sequence). CDR3 nucleotides: TGTGCCAGCAGCTCCCCCCCTAGCGGGAGGTTGGACGAGCAGTACTTC. As protein: CASSSPPSGRLDEQYF.

This rearrangement joins TRBV7-9 to TRBJ2-3; the D gene is possibly TRBD2 (5 bases). Germline lookup yields CDR1 SEHNR and CDR2 FQNEAQ (reference sequence). Trimming left V 1 base short and J 0 bases short, with 8 bases between. The CDR3 spans 15 residues. This chain's CDR3 is CASSLDSGSTDTQYF. Here the CDR3 DNA reads TGTGCCAGCAGCTTAGATTCGGGGAGCACAGATACGCAGTATTTT.

The chain employs TRBV6-5 and TRBJ1-3; D gene unclear. Trimming stripped 2 bases from V and 0 bases from J, with 11 bases between. This CDR3 is built from 16 residues. Germline V gene sequence: CDR1 MNHEY, CDR2 SVGAGI. The DNA for the CDR3 is TGTGCCAGCAGTTACGACGCGGCCATCTCTGGAAACACCATATATTTT. This encodes CASSYDAAISGNTIYF.

This sequence joins TRBV11-2 and TRBJ1-3; 9 bases map to TRBD1. From germline, CDR1 is SGHAT and CDR2 FQNNGV. V was pared by 4 bases and J by 0 bases, with 10 bases of the junction left unmatched. The CDR3 consists of 18 residues. The CDR3 is CASSSVDGTGNSGNTIYF. The CDR3 bases are TGTGCCAGCAGCTCGGTTGACGGGACAGGGAACTCTGGAAACACCATATATTTT.

This chain links TRBV25-1 with TRBJ1-1, with 7 bases aligning to TRBD1. Germline CDR1 reads MGHDK; CDR2 reads SYGVNS. J was trimmed by 1 base and V by 5 bases; bases with no gene match: 7. The CDR3 has 15 amino acids. The CDR3 DNA sequence: TGTGCCAGCAGTTCCACCCGGGACAGGAACACTGAAGCTTTCTTT. Translation: CASSSTRDRNTEAFF.

The chain joins TRBV10-2 to TRBJ2-3; TRBD2 matches at 7 bases. The V gene end was trimmed by 2 bases and the J gene end by 0 bases; junction bases not matched to a gene: 2. Germline V gene data show CDR1 as WSHSY and CDR2 as SAAADI. The CDR3 contains 15 residues. CDR3 DNA sequence: TGCGCCAGCAGTGAGGTGCGGGAGAGCACAGATACGCAGTATTTT. Protein sequence: CASSEVRESTDTQYF.

The V gene is TRBV28, the J gene TRBJ1-1; the D gene is possibly TRBD1 (5 bases). The CDR3 spans 15 residues. Germline CDR1 MDHEN, CDR2 SYDVKM. The V end lost 3 bases, the J end lost 0 bases, and 11 bases lay between the germline ends. CDR3 sequence reads: CASSFEGALNTEAFF. In DNA, the CDR3 is TGTGCCAGCAGTTTCGAAGGGGCTTTGAACACTGAAGCTTTCTTT.

The rearrangement joins TRBV5-1 to TRBJ2-5; 12 bases agree with TRBD2. The CDR3 is 15 amino acids. V trimming: 1 base; J trimming: 2 bases; junction bases outside the gene matches: 0. Germline V gene lookup returns CDR1 SGHRS and CDR2 YFSETQ. CDR3: CASSLTSGGQETQYF. CDR3 nucleotides: TGCGCCAGCAGCTTGACTAGCGGGGGGCAAGAGACCCAGTACTTC.